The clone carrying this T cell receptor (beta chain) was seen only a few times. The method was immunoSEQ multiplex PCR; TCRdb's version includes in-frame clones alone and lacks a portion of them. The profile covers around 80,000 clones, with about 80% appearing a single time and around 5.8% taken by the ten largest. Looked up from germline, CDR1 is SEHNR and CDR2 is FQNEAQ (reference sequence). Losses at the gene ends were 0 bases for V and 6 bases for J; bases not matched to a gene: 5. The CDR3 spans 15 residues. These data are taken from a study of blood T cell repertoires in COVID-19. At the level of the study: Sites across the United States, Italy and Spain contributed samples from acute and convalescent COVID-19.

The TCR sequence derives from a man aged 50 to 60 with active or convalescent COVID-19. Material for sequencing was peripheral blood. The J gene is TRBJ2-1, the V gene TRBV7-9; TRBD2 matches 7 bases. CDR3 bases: TGTGCCAGCAGCTTAGCGCGGAGCGGGGCCAATGAGCAGTTCTTC. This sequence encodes CASSLARSGANEQFF.